These T cell receptor beta chains were read from a single sample in a study of regulatory T cells in long-lasting Graves disease. Each CDR3 protein gets one entry after TCRdb re-called the multiplex PCR reads with MiXCR. The data show around 500,000 distinct CDR3 sequences, with 13% seen just once and roughly a tenth held by the top ten. The same specimen was also included in a second study, on T cells in Graves' hyperthyroidism and ophthalmopathy.

The sample consisted of peripheral blood mononuclear cells (PBMCs), taken at new diagnosis, from a patient treated with antithyroid drugs. All receptors derive from a man aged 25 to 40 with Graves disease. CDR3s include the opening cysteine and the closing phenylalanine or tryptophan. The order of the fields is D gene, J gene, clone size, V gene, CDR3 protein, CDR3 DNA. A D gene is named only where the DNA matches it firmly. Only part of the rows carry a size: once, few, many, or a class if the clone is expanded.

TRBD2 TRBJ2-1 many TRBV20-1 CSARVGLGPWGEQFF TGCAGTGCTAGAGTGGGACTAGGTCCATGGGGGGAGCAGTTCTTC
. TRBJ1-5 many TRBV15 CATSRDTRLQNQPQHF TGTGCCACCAGCAGAGACACCCGACTACAAAATCAGCCCCAGCATTTT
TRBD1 TRBJ2-3 many TRBV28 CASSRPGTGYTDTQYF TGTGCCAGCAGTCGCCCCGGGACAGGGTACACAGATACGCAGTATTTT
. TRBJ1-1 . TRBV10-3 CAVSDLGNTEAFF TGTGCCGTCAGTGATTTGGGGAACACTGAAGCTTTCTTT
. TRBJ2-5 many TRBV12-3/TRBV12-4 CASRTAEGGETQYF TGTGCCAGCAGAACAGCGGAAGGGGGGGAGACCCAGTACTTC
. TRBJ2-1 many TRBV11-2 CASSRILDEQFF TGTGCCAGCAGCCGAATTTTGGATGAGCAGTTCTTC
TRBD2 TRBJ2-1 many TRBV11-2 CASSLGTSGSNEQFF TGTGCCAGCAGCTTAGGGACTAGCGGGAGCAATGAGCAGTTCTTC
TRBD1 TRBJ1-1 many TRBV30 CAWSVFGQGPEAFF TGTGCCTGGAGTGTCTTCGGACAGGGGCCTGAAGCTTTCTTT
. TRBJ1-1 few TRBV12-3/TRBV12-4 CASRKTIGGMNTEAFF TGTGCCAGCAGAAAAACCATAGGGGGGATGAACACTGAAGCTTTCTTT
TRBD2 TRBJ2-3 few TRBV6-2/TRBV6-3 CASSHSGLGDTQYF TGTGCCAGCAGTCACTCGGGACTAGGCGATACGCAGTATTTT
TRBD1 TRBJ1-2 many TRBV7-2 CASSNWDRPNGYTF TGTGCCAGCAGCAACTGGGACAGGCCGAACGGCTACACCTTC
TRBD1 TRBJ2-7 . TRBV5-4 CASSFGTGGYDEQYF TGTGCCAGCAGCTTTGGGACAGGGGGCTACGACGAGCAGTACTTC
. TRBJ2-7 many TRBV7-9 CASTPDNEQYF TGTGCCAGCACTCCCGACAACGAGCAGTACTTC
. TRBJ1-2 many TRBV7-3 CASSLVGGGGYTF TGTGCCAGCAGCCTGGTGGGAGGGGGTGGCTACACCTTC
TRBD1 TRBJ2-7 many TRBV7-2 CASSFSQGAYEQYF TGTGCCAGCAGCTTTTCTCAGGGGGCCTACGAGCAGTACTTC
TRBD1 TRBJ2-1 many TRBV15 CATRRAGTGFRGEQFF TGTGCCACCAGGAGAGCCGGGACAGGGTTCAGGGGTGAGCAGTTCTTC
. TRBJ2-3 many TRBV5-1 CASSPGGVRVDTQYF TGCGCCAGCAGCCCTGGGGGCGTCAGGGTAGATACGCAGTATTTT
. TRBJ2-3 . TRBV6-1 CASQKGGITDTQYF TGTGCCAGCCAAAAAGGAGGGATCACAGATACGCAGTATTTT
TRBD2 TRBJ2-7 few TRBV29-1 CSVETGGSYEQYF TGCAGCGTTGAAACGGGAGGCTCCTACGAGCAGTACTTC
. TRBJ2-5 few TRBV19 CASSIAGLSETQYF TGTGCCAGTAGTATAGCGGGACTTTCAGAGACCCAGTACTTC
. TRBJ2-1 . TRBV12-3/TRBV12-4 CASSFGRYNERFF TGTGCCAGCAGTTTCGGGAGATACAATGAGCGGTTCTTC
. TRBJ2-1 . TRBV30 CAWSVQGAYNEQFF TGTGCCTGGAGTGTACAGGGCGCCTACAATGAGCAGTTCTTC
. TRBJ2-3 . TRBV28 CAGSLSGSIDTQYF TGTGCCGGCAGTTTAAGCGGGTCCATAGATACGCAGTATTTT
TRBD2 TRBJ2-2 many TRBV5-1 CASSGRTSEGTGELFF TGCGCCAGCAGCGGGCGGACTAGCGAGGGCACCGGGGAGCTGTTTTTT
TRBD2 TRBJ2-5 few TRBV7-3 CASSLTLAGGHRTQYF TGTGCCAGCAGCTTAACCCTAGCGGGGGGACATAGGACCCAGTACTTC
. TRBJ2-2 many TRBV2 CAIRASNTGELFF TGTGCCATCCGGGCCTCGAACACCGGGGAGCTGTTTTTT
TRBD1 TRBJ1-1 many TRBV19 CASQAGGSPNTEAFF TGTGCCAGCCAGGCAGGGGGCTCTCCGAACACTGAAGCTTTCTTT
TRBD1 TRBJ2-7 few TRBV19 CASTPPGQGAQEQYF TGTGCCAGTACCCCACCGGGACAGGGGGCGCAGGAGCAGTACTTC